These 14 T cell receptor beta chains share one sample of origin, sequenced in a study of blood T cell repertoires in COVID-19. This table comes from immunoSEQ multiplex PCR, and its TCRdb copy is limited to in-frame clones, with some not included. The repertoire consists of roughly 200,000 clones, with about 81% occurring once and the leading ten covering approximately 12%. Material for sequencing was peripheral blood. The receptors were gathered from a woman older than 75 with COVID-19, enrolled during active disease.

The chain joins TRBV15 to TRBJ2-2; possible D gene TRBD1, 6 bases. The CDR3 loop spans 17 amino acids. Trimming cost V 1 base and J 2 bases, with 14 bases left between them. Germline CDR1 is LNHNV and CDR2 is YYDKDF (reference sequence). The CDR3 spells CATSRAWGRGNTGELFF. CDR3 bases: TGTGCCACCAGCAGAGCCTGGGGGCGCGGAAACACCGGGGAGCTGTTTTTT.

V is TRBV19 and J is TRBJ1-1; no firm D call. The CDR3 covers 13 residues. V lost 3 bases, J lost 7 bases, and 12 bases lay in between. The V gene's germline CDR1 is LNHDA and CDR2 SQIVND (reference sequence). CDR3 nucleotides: TGTGCCAGTAGTATCACTACTTCCTATGAAGCTTTCTTT. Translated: CASSITTSYEAFF.

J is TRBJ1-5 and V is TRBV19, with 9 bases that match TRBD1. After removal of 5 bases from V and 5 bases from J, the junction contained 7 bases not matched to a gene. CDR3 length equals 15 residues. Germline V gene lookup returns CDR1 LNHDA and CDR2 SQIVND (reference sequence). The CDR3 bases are TGTGCCAGTAGTGCGGTGGGACAGGGTGATCAGCCCCAGCATTTT. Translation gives CASSAVGQGDQPQHF.

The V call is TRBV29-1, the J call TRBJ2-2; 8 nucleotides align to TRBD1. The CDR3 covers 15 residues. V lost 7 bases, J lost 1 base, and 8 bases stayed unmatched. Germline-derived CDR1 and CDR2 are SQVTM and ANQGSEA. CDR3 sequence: CSGRTGGQNTGELFF. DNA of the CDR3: TGCAGCGGTCGAACAGGGGGGCAGAACACCGGGGAGCTGTTTTTT.

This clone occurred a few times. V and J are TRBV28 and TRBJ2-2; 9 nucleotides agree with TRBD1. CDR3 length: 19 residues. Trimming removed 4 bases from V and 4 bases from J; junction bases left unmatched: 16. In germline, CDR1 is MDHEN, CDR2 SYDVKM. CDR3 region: CASSSDAPWTGVRTGELFF. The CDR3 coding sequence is TGTGCCAGCAGTTCGGACGCTCCCTGGACAGGGGTACGCACCGGGGAGCTGTTTTTT.

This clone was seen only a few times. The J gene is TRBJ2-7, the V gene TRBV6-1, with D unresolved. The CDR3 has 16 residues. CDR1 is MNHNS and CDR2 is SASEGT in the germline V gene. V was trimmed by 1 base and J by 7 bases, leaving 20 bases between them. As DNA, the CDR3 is TGTGCCAGCAGTGAAGATAGGCTAGTCATGGCGTGGGAGCAGTACTTC. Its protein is CASSEDRLVMAWEQYF.

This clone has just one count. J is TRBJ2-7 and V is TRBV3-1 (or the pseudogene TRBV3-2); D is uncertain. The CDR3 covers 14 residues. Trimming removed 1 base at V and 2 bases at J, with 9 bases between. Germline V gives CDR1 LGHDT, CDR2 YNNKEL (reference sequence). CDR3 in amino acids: CASSQGGFTYEQYF. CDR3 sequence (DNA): TGTGCCAGCAGCCAAGGTGGCTTCACCTACGAGCAGTACTTC.

CDR3 in DNA: TGTGCCAGCAGCTTACTCCCACCAGGGTTGAACACTGAAGCTTTCTTT. Protein sequence: CASSLLPPGLNTEAFF. V is TRBV7-2 and J is TRBJ1-1; D might be TRBD1 (5 bases). The CDR3 runs to 16 residues. Trimming took 2 bases from V and 0 from J, leaving 13 bases between them. Germline CDR1 and CDR2: SGHTA and FQGNSA.

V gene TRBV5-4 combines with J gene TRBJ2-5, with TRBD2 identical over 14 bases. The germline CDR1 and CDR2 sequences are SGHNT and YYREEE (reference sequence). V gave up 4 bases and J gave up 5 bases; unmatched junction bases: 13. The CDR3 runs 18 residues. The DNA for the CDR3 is TGTGCCAGCAGCACCAACCCGGGACTAGCGGGGGCGGGGGAGACCCAGTACTTC. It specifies CASSTNPGLAGAGETQYF.

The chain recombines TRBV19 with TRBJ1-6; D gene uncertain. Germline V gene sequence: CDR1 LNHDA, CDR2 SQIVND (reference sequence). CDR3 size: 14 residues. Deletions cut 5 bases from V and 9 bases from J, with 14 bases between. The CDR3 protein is CASSGQVKSSPLHF. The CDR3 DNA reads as TGTGCCAGTAGTGGGCAGGTTAAGAGTTCACCCCTCCACTTT.

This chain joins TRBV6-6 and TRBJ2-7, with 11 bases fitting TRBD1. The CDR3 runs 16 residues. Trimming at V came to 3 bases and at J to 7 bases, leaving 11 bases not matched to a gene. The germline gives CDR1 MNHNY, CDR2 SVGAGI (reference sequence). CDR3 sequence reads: CASSYLGQGAPGEQYF. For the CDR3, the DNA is TGTGCCAGCAGTTATCTTGGACAGGGGGCCCCCGGTGAGCAGTACTTC.

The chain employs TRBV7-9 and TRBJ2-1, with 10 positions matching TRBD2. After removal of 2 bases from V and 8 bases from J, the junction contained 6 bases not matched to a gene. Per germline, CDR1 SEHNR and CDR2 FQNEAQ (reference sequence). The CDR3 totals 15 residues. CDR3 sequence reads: CASSLTASGSHEQFF. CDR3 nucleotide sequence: TGTGCCAGCAGCTTAACGGCTAGCGGGAGCCATGAGCAGTTCTTC.

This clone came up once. The CDR3 sequence is CASSPRGTEGGYTF. The CDR3 nucleotides read TGTGCCAGCAGCCCTAGAGGTACGGAGGGCGGCTACACCTTC. V gene TRBV21-1 combines with J gene TRBJ1-2. TRBV21-1 is a pseudogene. CDR3 length: 14 residues.

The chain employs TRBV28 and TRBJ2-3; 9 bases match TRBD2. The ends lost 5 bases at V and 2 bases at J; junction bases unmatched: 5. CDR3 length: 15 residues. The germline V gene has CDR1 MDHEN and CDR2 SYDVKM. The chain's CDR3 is CASSPLAGFTDTQYF. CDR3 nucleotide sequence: TGTGCCAGCAGTCCTCTAGCGGGATTCACAGATACGCAGTATTTT.